The rows below give T cell receptor beta chains drawn from one sample of a study of shared clonotypes between healthy human individuals. Sequencing was performed with immunoSEQ multiplex PCR; in TCRdb, only in-frame clones are kept and a portion is missing. Among 1 million to 1.3 million clones listed, 75% to 80% were seen once. The sample was memory CD4+ T cells from PBMCs. The receptors were sampled from a man younger than 35 in good health. Some clones in this sample may be carry-over from other donors' samples. Each CDR3 is given with its conserved first and last residue. The D gene is left open where the match is weak. Expanded clones get a size class; other rows say once, few or many, or leave the size out.

CDR3 DNA: TGTGCCAGCGGGGACGGAAAAAGCCCTGAAGCTTTCTTT
CDR3 protein: CASGDGKSPEAFF
J gene: TRBJ1-1
clone size: -
D gene: -
V gene: TRBV18
CDR3 length: 13

CDR3 DNA: TGTGCCAGCAGTCCGTCAAGCTCCTACGAGCAGTACTTC
CDR3 protein: CASSPSSSYEQYF
J gene: TRBJ2-7
clone size: -
D gene: -
V gene: TRBV25-1
CDR3 length: 13

CDR3 DNA: TGTGCCATCACTCCAGGGACTAACGGGGAGCTGTTTTTT
CDR3 protein: CAITPGTNGELFF
J gene: TRBJ2-2
clone size: -
D gene: TRBD2
V gene: TRBV10-3
CDR3 length: 13

CDR3 DNA: TGCGCCAGCAAGCAGGGCTTCTCCTACGAGCAGTACTTC
CDR3 protein: CASKQGFSYEQYF
J gene: TRBJ2-7
clone size: -
D gene: -
V gene: TRBV10-2
CDR3 length: 13

CDR3 DNA: TGTGCCAGCAAAGCGGGAGGAACCTACGAGCAGTACTTC
CDR3 protein: CASKAGGTYEQYF
J gene: TRBJ2-7
clone size: -
D gene: TRBD2
V gene: TRBV28
CDR3 length: 13

CDR3 DNA: TGCGCCAGCAGCTTGCAAGCGGGGGGGTTCGAGACCCAGTACTTC
CDR3 protein: CASSLQAGGFETQYF
J gene: TRBJ2-5
clone size: -
D gene: TRBD2
V gene: TRBV5-1
CDR3 length: 15

CDR3 DNA: TGCAGCGTTGATTCCCCTAGCGGGTCTTACAATGAGCAGTTCTTC
CDR3 protein: CSVDSPSGSYNEQFF
J gene: TRBJ2-1
clone size: -
D gene: TRBD2
V gene: TRBV29-1
CDR3 length: 15

CDR3 DNA: TGTGCCAGCAGCTTGCGACCCTACGAGCAGTACTTC
CDR3 protein: CASSLRPYEQYF
J gene: TRBJ2-7
clone size: -
D gene: -
V gene: TRBV5-4
CDR3 length: 12

CDR3 DNA: TGTGCCAGCAGTTATGTCGGGACGCCGGAACATTTT
CDR3 protein: CASSYVGTPEHF
J gene: TRBJ1-5
clone size: -
D gene: -
V gene: TRBV6-6
CDR3 length: 12

CDR3 DNA: TGTGCCAGCAGCCCCGCAGAAGAGACCCAGTACTTC
CDR3 protein: CASSPAEETQYF
J gene: TRBJ2-5
clone size: few
D gene: -
V gene: TRBV9
CDR3 length: 12